This TCR beta chain was captured by sequencing in a study of blood T cell repertoires in COVID-19. In the study overall: The United States, Italy and Spain were the sources of the acute and convalescent COVID-19 samples. The cDNA or gDNA used as material had been derived from T cells, B-cell-depleted T cells, or PBMCs.

Ages ranged from about 18 to 89 years, with residence in approximately 23 US areas. The study assigned cohorts using participant-reported clinical history. Produced via immunoSEQ multiplex PCR; TCRdb's table is partial and in-frame only. The profile shows more than 250,000 clones, approximately 88% of them singletons. The germline V gene has CDR1 SEHNR and CDR2 FQNEAQ (reference sequence). The CDR3 extends over 14 amino acids. The ends were cut back, 2 bases at V and 10 bases at J, with 17 bases in the middle. This chain uses TRBV7-9 with TRBJ1-2, with D maybe TRBD1 (5 bases). Sequenced: PBMCs or T cells enriched from blood (not recorded which). The sequence was collected from a middle-aged woman who had recovered from COVID-19. In nucleotides, the CDR3 is TGTGCCAGCAGCTTACAGGGTTTGGTTGGCCTCTACACCTTC. Amino acids: CASSLQGLVGLYTF.